The clone carrying this TCR beta chain was detected a few times. Its antigen is currently unknown. The sample holds other DNA sequences that translate to the same CDR3. This entry comes from a study of Ad26.COV2.S vaccination and SARS-CoV-2 variants. Study information: Intramuscularly, Ad26.COV2.S was given either once or twice, 56 days apart. Study-level points and caveats: Assessments of TCR breadth and depth may have underestimated the total T cell responses. Vaccinees reportedly had broad spike-specific CD8+ and CD4+ T cell responses. Vaccine and placebo groups showed comparable non-spike TCR breadth.

Treatment in this sample: approximately 18 received Ad26.COV2.S at low or high dose, single or two shots; 5 received placebo; per-sample allocation not given. Day 63 after the first vaccine or placebo injection was the time point for sampling. This table comes from immunoSEQ multiplex PCR, and its TCRdb copy is limited to in-frame clones, with some not included. The sample contains some 640,000 clones, roughly 90% of which appear only once. The CDR3 covers 12 residues. Trimming pared 4 bases from V and 4 bases from J, leaving 8 bases between. This TCR came from a person between 18 and 59 years old who received the Ad26.COV2.S COVID-19 vaccine or a placebo. This chain uses TRBV12-3 or TRBV12-4 with TRBJ2-7, with D possibly matching TRBD1 (5 bases). Here the sequenced sample was peripheral blood, taken in a trial of Ad26.COV2.S vaccine versus placebo. The CDR3, as DNA: TGTGCCAGCAGTTGGGGCAGGTACGAGCAGTACTTC. This translates into CASSWGRYEQYF.